This T cell receptor beta chain was recovered during a study of technical replicates of blood from a few donors (dated by TCRdb to about 2017). Library construction relied on the immunoSEQ multiplex PCR assay. TCRdb obtained this table from immuneACCESS and retained in-frame rearrangements with V and J assigned. These tables miss some clones; where compared with another copy, unresolved V genes account for less than half of the shortfall, and the remainder is unexplained. The sample table holds under 90,000 clones, of which roughly 93% were seen once. The ten largest account for 0.24% of the sample. CDR1 and CDR2, per the germline V gene, are KGHSH and LQKENI. The CDR3, cysteine through phenylalanine, is 14 amino acids long. The only DNA kept is the CDR3, 42 bases in frame from the first base. The V and J ends are trimmed by 1 base and 3 bases, leaving 7 bases between them. Turning to this clone: There is no known antigen for this receptor. One base away there is no much larger clone; base qualities are not given.

The rearranged segments are TRBV18 and TRBJ2-1; the D gene assignment is ambiguous. Material for sequencing was T cells isolated from PBMCs. The origin of this receptor is a human donor in good health. The nucleotide sequence reads TGTGCCAGCTCACCACGGCAGGACTACAATGAGCAGTTCTTC. Its coded protein is CASSPRQDYNEQFF.